These 15 T cell receptor beta chains were sequenced from one sample in a study of cytomegalovirus exposure and HLA in healthy donors. The PCR had 60 Vbeta and 13 Jbeta primers. Sequencing used immunoSEQ multiplex PCR; TCRdb keeps in-frame clones, though not all of them. This table has around 89,000 clones, over 70% appearing once. The sample consisted of PBMCs. The receptor set was obtained from a girl aged 2-9 years in good health and CMV-seropositive.

The chain joins TRBV7-9 to TRBJ1-2, with D unresolved. The V end was cut by 1 base, the J end by 6 bases, with 18 bases between. CDR3 length: 16 residues. Germline V CDR1 and CDR2: SEHNR, FQNEAQ (reference sequence). CDR3 coding DNA: TGTGCCAGCAGCTTAGGGCGCGTCGCCAACGGGGATGGCTACACCTTC. Its translation is CASSLGRVANGDGYTF.

The CDR3 protein is CASSLLAGGTYEQYF. In nucleotides, the CDR3 is TGTGCCAGCAGCCTTCTAGCGGGAGGGACCTACGAGCAGTACTTC. V and J are TRBV28 and TRBJ2-7; 12 bases are a match to TRBD2. This CDR3 is 15 amino acids long. Germline lookup yields CDR1 MDHEN and CDR2 SYDVKM. V shed 6 bases, J shed 2 bases, and the junction held 5 bases outside the gene matches. Full variable domain (rest looked up from reference TRBV28 and TRBJ2-7): DVKVTQSSRYLVKRTGEKVFLECVQDMDHENMFWYRQDPGLGLRLIYFSYDVKMKEKGDIPEGYSVSREKKERFSLILESASTNQTSMYLCASSLLAGGTYEQYFGPGTRLTVT.

This clone was seen more than once but under ten times. V gene TRBV7-9 combines with J gene TRBJ1-4; D is ambiguous. CDR1 is SEHNR, CDR2 FQNEAQ, per germline (reference sequence). CDR3 size: 12 residues. The germline V and J ends were trimmed by 5 bases and 8 bases, with 9 bases remaining between them. CDR3 bases: TGTGCCAGCAGCCCTACCCTAGAAAAACTGTTTTTT. Translation: CASSPTLEKLFF.

The rearrangement uses TRBV29-1 and TRBJ2-1, with 8 bases that match TRBD1. This CDR3 has 15 amino acids. With 7 bases clipped from V and 2 bases from J, the junction kept 10 bases outside the gene matches. The V gene's germline CDR1 is SQVTM and CDR2 ANQGSEA. Here the CDR3 DNA reads TGCAGCGAATCGTTCCGGGACAGGACCTACAATGAGCAGTTCTTC. This sequence encodes CSESFRDRTYNEQFF.

V is TRBV5-1 and J is TRBJ2-5; TRBD1 matches at 10 bases. V dropped 4 bases and J dropped 2; count of bases not matched to a gene: 8. The germline gives CDR1 SGHRS, CDR2 YFSETQ. The length of the CDR3 is 16 residues. The CDR3 nucleotides are TGCGCCAGCAGCGGAGCCGGGACAGGGGTACAAGAGACCCAGTACTTC. Encoded protein: CASSGAGTGVQETQYF. The full variable domain, completed using reference TRBV5-1 and TRBJ2-5, is KAGVTQTPRYLIKTRGQQVTLSCSPISGHRSVSWYQQTPGQGLQFLFEYFSETQRNKGNFPGRFSGRQFSNSRSEMNVSTLELGDSALYLCASSGAGTGVQETQYFGPGTRLLVL.

This clone appeared a single time. The rearrangement links TRBV27 to TRBJ2-7; D not resolved. The CDR3 is made up of 14 amino acids. Germline CDR1 MNHEY, CDR2 SMNVEV (reference sequence). The V gene lost 7 bases and the J gene lost 2 bases, with 15 bases spanning the gap. As DNA, the CDR3 is TGTGCCAGCACCAGCCCGGGTCCCACCTACGAGCAGTACTTC. Translated: CASTSPGPTYEQYF.

The chain has TRBV6-1 and TRBJ2-1, with a possible D match to TRBD2 (6 bases). CDR1 and CDR2 from the germline V gene are MNHNS and SASEGT. The ends were cut back, 10 bases at V and 6 bases at J, with 13 bases in the middle. This CDR3 is 12 amino acids long. The CDR3 DNA follows: TGTGCCACAAGACTAGTATTCAATGAGCAGTTCTTC. Translated: CATRLVFNEQFF.

The J gene is TRBJ1-2, the V gene TRBV29-1; 9 bases are a match to TRBD1. This CDR3 spans 13 amino acids. V shed 6 bases and J 2 bases; nucleotides not matched to a gene: 4. The germline V gene has CDR1 SQVTM and CDR2 ANQGSEA. CDR3 DNA: TGCAGCGTCGGGACAGGGAGAAACTATGGCTACACCTTC. Protein product: CSVGTGRNYGYTF.

The chain recombines TRBV27 with TRBJ2-7; TRBD2 agrees at 7 bases. The CDR3 totals 15 residues. From germline, CDR1 is MNHEY and CDR2 SMNVEV (reference sequence). J was trimmed by 2 bases and V by 5 bases; bases with no gene match: 9. CDR3 sequence (DNA): TGTGCCAGCAGTCTAACCTTGGGACTAACCTACGAGCAGTACTTC. This encodes CASSLTLGLTYEQYF.

V usage is TRBV10-3 and J usage is TRBJ2-7; 8 bases match TRBD2. Germline lookup yields CDR1 ENHRY and CDR2 SYGVKD. With V trimmed by 3 bases and J by 4 bases, 5 bases remained unmatched. The CDR3 loop spans 14 amino acids. The CDR3 protein is CAISDGRAGYEQYF. In nucleotides, the CDR3 is TGTGCCATCAGTGACGGGAGGGCCGGGTACGAGCAGTACTTC.

This clone was recorded only once. The chain is built from TRBV11-3 and TRBJ1-1, with unresolved D. This CDR3 comprises 13 residues. The V end was cut by 5 bases, the J end by 2 bases, with 9 bases between. The V gene's germline CDR1 is SGHNT and CDR2 YENEEA. In nucleotides, the CDR3 is TGTGCCAGCAGCCTCACTCCAAACACTGAAGCTTTCTTT. It specifies CASSLTPNTEAFF.

The CDR3 loop is CASSPGQGGSNQPQHF. The DNA for the CDR3 is TGTGCCAGCTCCCCCGGACAGGGTGGGAGCAATCAGCCCCAGCATTTT. V gene TRBV18 combines with J gene TRBJ1-5; TRBD1 matches at 8 bases. The CDR3 extends over 16 amino acids. Trimming removed 6 bases from V and 1 base from J; junction bases left unmatched: 8. Germline V lookup: CDR1 KGHSH, CDR2 LQKENI.

The V gene is TRBV28, the J gene TRBJ2-1; tentative D call: TRBD2 (6 bases). Trimming left V 5 bases short and J 5 bases short, with 16 bases between. CDR3 length: 15 residues. CDR1 is MDHEN, CDR2 SYDVKM, per germline. The CDR3 DNA reads TGTGCCAGCAGTCCCTCTAGGGGAGGTCACAATGAGCAGTTCTTC. Residues: CASSPSRGGHNEQFF.

The V call is TRBV7-2, the J call TRBJ1-3; D is possibly TRBD1 (6 bases). Deletions cut 2 bases from V and 6 bases from J, with 17 bases between. This CDR3 has 16 residues. Germline V gives CDR1 SGHTA, CDR2 FQGNSA. The CDR3 nucleotides are TGTGCCAGCAGCTTATTCGCGGGGGGCGGCGTAAACACCATATATTTT. It encodes CASSLFAGGGVNTIYF.

The CDR3 is CAWGLFGGAGGGNTIYF. The CDR3, as DNA: TGTGCCTGGGGGCTCTTCGGAGGGGCCGGGGGTGGAAACACCATATATTTT. This chain links TRBV30 with TRBJ1-3; D might be TRBD1 (5 bases). Germline V lookup: CDR1 GTSNPN, CDR2 SVGIG (reference sequence). V was shortened by 5 bases and J by 3 bases, with 23 bases between the two germline ends. The CDR3 runs 17 residues.